What follows are 12 T cell receptor beta chains derived from one specimen sequenced in a study of vaccination effects on CD4 cells after COVID-19. TCRdb keeps only in-frame clones here, not all; method: immunoSEQ multiplex PCR. The data contain around 79,000 clones, 78% of them singletons. ViraFEST expansion of antigen-specific CD4+ T cells with viral peptide pools preceded sequencing. The culture ran for roughly ten days before CD4+ T cells were isolated. Vaccinated recipients, who were negative for nucleocapsid antibodies, had no history of SARS-CoV-2 infection. Antigens of these TCRs are unknown. The sequencing here drew on CD4+ T cells from PBMCs cultured with SARS-CoV-2 spike peptides, taken before COVID-19 vaccination. These receptors originate from a human donor who received a COVID-19 vaccine.

The chain joins TRBV18 to TRBJ1-1; D is uncertain. Trimming cost V 6 bases and J 2 bases, with 16 bases left between them. CDR1 and CDR2 (germline): KGHSH, LQKENI. CDR3 length: 15 amino acids. The CDR3 loop reads CASSPSGTRNTEAFF. CDR3 in DNA: TGTGCCAGCTCTCCTTCCGGTACAAGAAACACTGAAGCTTTCTTT.

This clone was counted between two and nine times. This sequence joins TRBV27 and TRBJ1-5; no firm D call. The germline V gene has CDR1 MNHEY and CDR2 SMNVEV (reference sequence). Trimming shortened V by 2 bases and J by 0 bases, and 8 bases separated the two germline ends. There are 15 residues in the CDR3. DNA of the CDR3: TGTGCCAGCAGTTTACAGGCATATAGCAATCAGCCCCAGCATTTT. Residues: CASSLQAYSNQPQHF.

There are a few counts of this clone. CDR3 residues: CASSHPGTAYGYTF. The CDR3 DNA sequence: TGTGCCAGCAGCCACCCTGGGACAGCCTATGGCTACACCTTC. The genes are TRBV14 and TRBJ1-2; 7 nucleotides agree with TRBD1. Germline V gene data show CDR1 as SGHDN and CDR2 as FVKESK. Trimming at V came to 3 bases and at J to 4 bases, leaving 5 bases not matched to a gene. The CDR3 is made up of 14 amino acids.

As concerns this clone: This specimen includes other DNA sequences encoding the same CDR3. The genes are TRBV3-1 (or the pseudogene TRBV3-2) and TRBJ2-1; D not certain. Germline lookup yields CDR1 LGHDT and CDR2 YNNKEL (reference sequence). The CDR3 totals 12 residues. Trimming stripped 2 bases from V and 2 bases from J, with 1 base between. CDR3 bases: TGTGCCAGCAGCCAACCCTACAATGAGCAGTTCTTC. Residues: CASSQPYNEQFF.

CDR3 sequence (DNA): TGCGCCAGCAGCTTCAGGGTCTCTGGGGCCAACGTCCTGACTTTC. This gives the protein CASSFRVSGANVLTF. V usage is TRBV5-1 and J usage is TRBJ2-6, with D maybe TRBD1 (5 bases). CDR1 is SGHRS, CDR2 YFSETQ, per germline. The V end was cut by 2 bases, the J end by 0 bases, with 6 bases between. The CDR3 extends over 15 amino acids.

This clone was counted a few times. The chain carries TRBV4-1 and TRBJ1-6; D gene unclear. V was pared by 1 base and J by 2 bases, with 9 bases between. CDR3 size: 16 residues. Per germline, CDR1 MGHRA and CDR2 YSYEKL. The CDR3 DNA follows: TGCGCCAGCAGCCAAGTGGACGGAACCTATAATTCACCCCTCCACTTT. Amino acids: CASSQVDGTYNSPLHF.

The chain couples TRBV6-6 to TRBJ1-1; 8 bases align to TRBD1. The ends lost 4 bases at V and 4 bases at J; junction bases unmatched: 5. The CDR3 contains 14 residues. From germline, CDR1 is MNHNY and CDR2 SVGAGI (reference sequence). CDR3 DNA: TGTGCCAGCAGTTTACAGGGGGGGGGCACTGAAGCTTTCTTT. This gives the protein CASSLQGGGTEAFF.

The rearrangement links TRBV28 to TRBJ1-1; no definite D call. CDR3 size: 13 residues. The ends were cut back, 3 bases at V and 6 bases at J, with 11 bases in the middle. The V gene's germline CDR1 is MDHEN and CDR2 SYDVKM. The CDR3 here is CASSFNSGSEAFF. The CDR3, as DNA: TGTGCCAGCAGTTTCAACTCAGGTTCTGAAGCTTTCTTT. Supplemented by reference TRBV28 and TRBJ1-1, the full variable domain reads DVKVTQSSRYLVKRTGEKVFLECVQDMDHENMFWYRQDPGLGLRLIYFSYDVKMKEKGDIPEGYSVSREKKERFSLILESASTNQTSMYLCASSFNSGSEAFFGQGTRLTVV.

The chain links TRBV7-2 to TRBJ2-3; 9 bases fit TRBD2. The junction had 10 bases not matched to a gene; V was cut back by 0 bases and J by 6 bases. The CDR3 runs to 17 residues. Looked up from germline, CDR1 is SGHTA and CDR2 is FQGNSA. The CDR3 sequence: CASSLALEAGGPDTQYF. The CDR3 DNA reads as TGTGCCAGCAGCTTAGCGCTGGAGGCGGGGGGGCCGGATACGCAGTATTTT.

The rearrangement joins TRBV19 to TRBJ1-5, with 8 positions matching TRBD1. The CDR3 is 17 residues long. With 5 bases clipped from V and 4 bases from J, the junction kept 13 bases outside the gene matches. Germline V gene data show CDR1 as LNHDA and CDR2 as SQIVND (reference sequence). The CDR3 sequence: CASSLDRAVPKNQPQHF. The CDR3 coding sequence is TGTGCCAGTAGTTTGGACAGGGCGGTACCAAAAAATCAGCCCCAGCATTTT.

This clone turned up a few times. V usage is TRBV6-2 or TRBV6-3 and J usage is TRBJ1-2; D call uncertain. From germline, CDR1 is MNHEY and CDR2 SVGEGT. The CDR3 contains 13 residues. V was trimmed by 2 bases and J by 8 bases, leaving 12 bases between them. CDR3 sequence reads: CASSYGQVSGYTF. The CDR3 coding sequence is TGTGCCAGCAGTTACGGGCAGGTCAGCGGCTACACCTTC.

The gene calls are TRBV5-1 and TRBJ2-1; TRBD2 agrees at 11 bases. Germline V gives CDR1 SGHRS, CDR2 YFSETQ. The V segment lost 4 bases and the J segment 0 bases; nucleotides outside the gene matches: 6. CDR3 size: 17 residues. In DNA, the CDR3 is TGCGCCAGCAGCCGAGGGACTAGCGGAAGCTCCTACAATGAGCAGTTCTTC. Translation: CASSRGTSGSSYNEQFF. The whole variable domain, filled in from reference TRBV5-1 and TRBJ2-1, reads KAGVTQTPRYLIKTRGQQVTLSCSPISGHRSVSWYQQTPGQGLQFLFEYFSETQRNKGNFPGRFSGRQFSNSRSEMNVSTLELGDSALYLCASSRGTSGSSYNEQFFGPGTRLTVL.